Judged by abundance, the clone carrying this TCR beta chain is medium-sized (0.01 to 0.1%). The data were produced by immunoSEQ multiplex PCR, yet TCRdb's version contains in-frame clones alone and is incomplete. The profile covers about 4,600 clones, with around 54% appearing a single time and 22% taken by the ten largest. Treatment noted: randomized to nivolumab then ipilimumab (arm A) or the reverse (arm B). The CDR3 has 16 residues. Trimming removed 2 bases from V and 10 bases from J, with 23 bases in between. Per the germline V gene, CDR1 is LNHNV and CDR2 is YYDKDF (reference sequence). This record belongs to a study of sequential checkpoint blockade in melanoma.

The clonotype was recovered from a human donor with melanoma. This sample comprised CD8+ T cells sorted from blood (inferred from file names), obtained from a patient given nivolumab and ipilimumab in sequence. The chain employs TRBV15 and TRBJ1-1; a possible D gene is TRBD1 (6 bases). The CDR3 sequence is CATSRPYRDKLRLAFF. In nucleotides, the CDR3 is TGTGCCACCAGCAGACCGTACCGGGACAAACTTCGACTAGCTTTCTTT.